The entry below gives a single T cell receptor beta chain sequence along with its context. This sample is drawn from a study of radiation and T cells in renal cell carcinoma. Time point indicated: blood 2 weeks post-SBRT. Treatment reported: 15 Gy SBRT to primary tumor, nephrectomy 4 weeks later. TCRdb's table, derived via immunoSEQ multiplex PCR, lists solely in-frame clones and lacks some. Among more than 150,000 clones listed, 80% to 90% were seen once. Trimming took off 10 bases at V and 6 bases at J, with 18 bases between the two ends. Per germline, CDR1 ENHRY and CDR2 SYGVKD. CDR3 length equals 13 residues.

This sequence joins TRBV10-3 and TRBJ1-1; D may be TRBD1 (5 bases). The receptor's source is a woman between 45 and 65 years old with renal cell carcinoma. Sequenced material: blood, taken from a patient whose treatment included radiotherapy and nephrectomy. The CDR3 nucleotides are TGTGCCACCCGGACTCTAGGGACCGCTGAAGCTTTCTTT. Protein: CATRTLGTAEAFF.